The rows below give T cell receptor beta chains drawn from one sample of a study of T-cell memory formation after mild COVID-19. TCRdb reprocessed the 5' RACE reads via MiXCR and lists one record per CDR3 protein. The sample includes about 430,000 distinct CDR3 sequences, less than 25% of them seen just once. The sample was PBMCs or a T cell subset sorted from them (not recorded which). Receptor source: an adult woman who had mild COVID-19 (a few samples of this study predate the infection). Cell type and time point are not known. CDR3s include the opening cysteine and the closing phenylalanine or tryptophan. Each record gives: V gene, J gene, D gene, clone size, CDR3 protein, CDR3 DNA. A D gene is named only where the DNA matches it firmly. Clone sizes are given selectively: once, few, many, or a class where the clone is expanded.

V gene: TRBV12-3/TRBV12-4; J gene: TRBJ2-4; D gene: -; clone size: -; CDR3 protein: CASSLVSTDIQYF; CDR3 DNA: TGTGCCAGCAGTTTGGTTAGCACGGACATTCAGTACTTC
V gene: TRBV27; J gene: TRBJ1-1; D gene: -; clone size: few; CDR3 protein: CASRGARMNTEAFF; CDR3 DNA: TGTGCCAGCCGGGGGGCGCGGATGAACACTGAAGCTTTCTTT
V gene: TRBV12-3/TRBV12-4; J gene: TRBJ2-7; D gene: -; clone size: few; CDR3 protein: CASSLGLGVNYEQYF; CDR3 DNA: TGTGCCAGCAGTTTGGGTCTCGGGGTCAACTACGAGCAGTACTTC
V gene: TRBV5-1; J gene: TRBJ1-2; D gene: TRBD1; clone size: -; CDR3 protein: CASSPSGIGQGGGYTF; CDR3 DNA: TGCGCCAGCAGCCCGTCGGGGATCGGACAGGGAGGAGGCTACACCTTC
V gene: TRBV7-3; J gene: TRBJ2-2; D gene: -; clone size: -; CDR3 protein: CASSLIGKGELFF; CDR3 DNA: TGTGCCAGCAGCTTAATCGGCAAAGGGGAGCTGTTTTTT
V gene: TRBV12-3/TRBV12-4; J gene: TRBJ2-5; D gene: -; clone size: few; CDR3 protein: CASSSSSGETQYF; CDR3 DNA: TGTGCCAGCAGTAGCTCAAGTGGGGAGACCCAGTACTTC
V gene: TRBV24-1; J gene: TRBJ2-3; D gene: -; clone size: few; CDR3 protein: CATSEWASGTQYF; CDR3 DNA: TGTGCCACCAGTGAGTGGGCGTCAGGAACGCAGTATTTT
V gene: TRBV11-2; J gene: TRBJ2-2; D gene: TRBD2; clone size: -; CDR3 protein: CASRSLSSGGNTGELFF; CDR3 DNA: TGTGCCAGCAGATCTCTTTCTAGCGGGGGGAACACCGGGGAGCTGTTTTTT
V gene: TRBV4-3; J gene: TRBJ1-2; D gene: -; clone size: -; CDR3 protein: CASSQGSASNYGYTF; CDR3 DNA: TGCGCCAGCAGCCAAGGGTCAGCGTCTAACTATGGCTACACCTTC
V gene: TRBV5-1; J gene: TRBJ2-7; D gene: -; clone size: -; CDR3 protein: CASSLEQGYEQYF; CDR3 DNA: TGCGCCAGCAGCTTGGAACAGGGATACGAGCAGTACTTC
V gene: TRBV7-2; J gene: TRBJ1-3; D gene: -; clone size: -; CDR3 protein: CASSSHREAGNTIYF; CDR3 DNA: TGTGCCAGCAGCTCTCACAGGGAGGCGGGAAACACCATATATTTT
V gene: TRBV29-1; J gene: TRBJ2-3; D gene: -; clone size: few; CDR3 protein: CSVVGRASTDTQYF; CDR3 DNA: TGCAGCGTTGTGGGGCGGGCTAGCACAGATACGCAGTATTTT
V gene: TRBV10-3; J gene: TRBJ2-1; D gene: TRBD1; clone size: -; CDR3 protein: CAISETGQGIDEQFF; CDR3 DNA: TGTGCCATCAGTGAGACCGGACAGGGTATAGATGAGCAGTTCTTC
V gene: TRBV5-1; J gene: TRBJ2-3; D gene: -; clone size: once; CDR3 protein: CASSLARDFFTDTQYF; CDR3 DNA: TGCGCCAGCAGCTTGGCCAGGGATTTTTTCACAGATACGCAGTATTTT
V gene: TRBV4-3; J gene: TRBJ2-1; D gene: TRBD2; clone size: -; CDR3 protein: CASSFLTSGRDEQFF; CDR3 DNA: TGCGCCAGCAGCTTCCTGACTAGCGGGAGGGATGAGCAGTTCTTC
V gene: TRBV4-2; J gene: TRBJ2-7; D gene: -; clone size: many; CDR3 protein: CASSQYQNPSSEQYF; CDR3 DNA: TGTGCCAGCAGCCAATACCAAAACCCCAGTTCCGAGCAGTACTTC
V gene: TRBV20-1; J gene: TRBJ2-6; D gene: -; clone size: -; CDR3 protein: CSARRSGGANVLTF; CDR3 DNA: TGCAGTGCTAGAAGAAGTGGTGGGGCCAACGTCCTGACTTTC
V gene: TRBV7-9; J gene: TRBJ2-6; D gene: -; clone size: -; CDR3 protein: CASSLSVLSGAKVLTF; CDR3 DNA: TGTGCCAGCAGCTTAAGCGTACTCTCTGGGGCCAAAGTCCTGACTTTC
V gene: TRBV10-3; J gene: TRBJ2-1; D gene: -; clone size: few; CDR3 protein: CAISESDQHGNEQFF; CDR3 DNA: TGTGCCATCAGTGAGTCGGATCAACATGGGAATGAGCAGTTCTTC
V gene: TRBV7-3; J gene: TRBJ1-2; D gene: TRBD1; clone size: few; CDR3 protein: CASSPHPRGDHYGYTF; CDR3 DNA: TGTGCCAGCAGCCCCCACCCCAGGGGGGATCACTATGGCTACACCTTC
V gene: TRBV12-3/TRBV12-4; J gene: TRBJ2-3; D gene: -; clone size: -; CDR3 protein: CASSPSTVDFTDTQYF; CDR3 DNA: TGTGCCAGCAGTCCCTCGACGGTAGATTTCACAGATACGCAGTATTTT
V gene: TRBV5-5; J gene: TRBJ2-2; D gene: -; clone size: many; CDR3 protein: CASSLEGVANTGELFF; CDR3 DNA: TGTGCCAGCAGCCTGGAGGGAGTAGCGAACACCGGGGAGCTGTTTTTT
V gene: TRBV6-6; J gene: TRBJ1-1; D gene: -; clone size: few; CDR3 protein: CASSYLRGPTTEAFF; CDR3 DNA: TGTGCCAGCAGTTACTTAAGGGGCCCGACGACTGAAGCTTTCTTT
V gene: TRBV13; J gene: TRBJ2-3; D gene: -; clone size: -; CDR3 protein: CASSRGSRLAGVLDTQYF; CDR3 DNA: TGTGCCAGCAGCCGGGGGTCGAGGTTAGCAGGGGTACTAGATACGCAGTATTTT
V gene: TRBV12-3/TRBV12-4; J gene: TRBJ2-2; D gene: TRBD2; clone size: -; CDR3 protein: CASSLSLTSRNTGELFF; CDR3 DNA: TGTGCCAGCAGTTTATCGTTGACTAGCAGGAACACCGGGGAGCTGTTTTTT
V gene: TRBV7-2; J gene: TRBJ2-2; D gene: -; clone size: -; CDR3 protein: CASSLSYYPEGDNGELFF; CDR3 DNA: TGTGCCAGCAGCTTAAGTTACTACCCGGAGGGGGACAACGGGGAGCTGTTTTTT
V gene: TRBV3-1; J gene: TRBJ2-5; D gene: TRBD2; clone size: -; CDR3 protein: CASSPRAGLAGEETQYF; CDR3 DNA: TGTGCCAGCAGCCCACGAGCGGGACTAGCGGGGGAAGAGACCCAGTACTTC
V gene: TRBV5-1; J gene: TRBJ2-2; D gene: -; clone size: -; CDR3 protein: CASSAAWGNTGELFF; CDR3 DNA: TGCGCCAGCAGCGCGGCTTGGGGGAACACCGGGGAGCTGTTTTTT
V gene: TRBV28; J gene: TRBJ2-1; D gene: -; clone size: -; CDR3 protein: CASSFPTSSEQFF; CDR3 DNA: TGTGCCAGCAGTTTCCCTACTAGCTCCGAGCAGTTCTTC
V gene: TRBV3-1; J gene: TRBJ2-4; D gene: -; clone size: -; CDR3 protein: CASSSAAKNIQYF; CDR3 DNA: TGTGCCAGCAGCTCCGCTGCCAAAAACATTCAGTACTTC
V gene: TRBV20-1; J gene: TRBJ1-1; D gene: -; clone size: few; CDR3 protein: CSASKDAGHGEAFF; CDR3 DNA: TGCAGTGCTAGCAAGGACGCTGGGCATGGGGAAGCTTTCTTT
V gene: TRBV10-3; J gene: TRBJ2-2; D gene: -; clone size: -; CDR3 protein: CAISDPGHTGELFF; CDR3 DNA: TGTGCCATCAGTGACCCGGGGCACACCGGGGAGCTGTTTTTT
V gene: TRBV7-9; J gene: TRBJ2-5; D gene: TRBD2; clone size: few; CDR3 protein: CASSYRTGGETQYF; CDR3 DNA: TGTGCCAGCAGCTATAGGACGGGAGGGGAGACCCAGTACTTC